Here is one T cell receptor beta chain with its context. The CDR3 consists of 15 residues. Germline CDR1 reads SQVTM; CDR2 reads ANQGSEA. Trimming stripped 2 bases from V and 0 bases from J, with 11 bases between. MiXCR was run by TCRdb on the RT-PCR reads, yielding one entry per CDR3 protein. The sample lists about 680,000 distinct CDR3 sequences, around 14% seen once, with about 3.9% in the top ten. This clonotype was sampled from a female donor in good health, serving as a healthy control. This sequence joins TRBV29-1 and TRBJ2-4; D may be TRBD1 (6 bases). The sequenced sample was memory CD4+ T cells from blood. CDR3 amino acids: CSVETGNLAKNIQYF. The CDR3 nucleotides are TGCAGCGTTGAAACAGGGAATCTAGCCAAAAACATTCAGTACTTC.